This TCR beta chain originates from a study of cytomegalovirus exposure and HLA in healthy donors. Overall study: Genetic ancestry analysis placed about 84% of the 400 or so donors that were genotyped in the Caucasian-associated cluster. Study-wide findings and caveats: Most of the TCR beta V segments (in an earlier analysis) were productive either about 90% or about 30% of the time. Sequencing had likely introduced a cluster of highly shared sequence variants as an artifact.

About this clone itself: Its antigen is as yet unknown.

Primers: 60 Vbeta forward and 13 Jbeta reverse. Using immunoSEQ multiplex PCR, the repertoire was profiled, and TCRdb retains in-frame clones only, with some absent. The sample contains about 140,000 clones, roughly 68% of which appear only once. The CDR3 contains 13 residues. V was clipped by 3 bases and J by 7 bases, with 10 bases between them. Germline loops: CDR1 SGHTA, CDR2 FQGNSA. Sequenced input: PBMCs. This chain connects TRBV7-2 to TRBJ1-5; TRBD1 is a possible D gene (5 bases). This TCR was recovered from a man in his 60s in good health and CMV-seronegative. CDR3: CASSLLQGQPQHF. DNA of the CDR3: TGTGCCAGCAGCTTGCTCCAGGGACAGCCCCAGCATTTT.